This T cell receptor (beta chain) was captured by sequencing in a study of blood T cell repertoires in COVID-19. Overall study: T cells, B-cell-depleted T cells, or PBMCs provided the cDNA or gDNA that served as material.

Trimming cost V 0 bases and J 8 bases; bases outside gene matches: 6. The CDR3 contains 14 residues. Germline V CDR1 and CDR2: SGHTA, FQGNSA. Only in-frame clones appear in the TCRdb table, and some are missing; sequencing was by immunoSEQ multiplex PCR. Here the sample spans about 83,000 clones, about 88% being singletons. J is TRBJ1-1 and V is TRBV7-2; 7 nucleotides match TRBD1. The sample taken for sequencing was peripheral blood. The clonotype comes from an older man with active or convalescent COVID-19. Here the CDR3 DNA reads TGTGCCAGCAGCTTAGCCCAGGGGGTGCCCGAAGCTTTCTTT. Its translation: CASSLAQGVPEAFF.